This T cell receptor beta chain was recorded in a study of Ad26.COV2.S vaccination and SARS-CoV-2 variants. Study-level findings and limits: A substantial breadth of spike-specific CD8+ and CD4+ T cell responses after vaccination has been reported. Breadth and depth estimates from TCRs may understate total T cell responses. It was found that vaccine and placebo recipients had similar non-spike TCR breadth.

The repertoire was sequenced with immunoSEQ multiplex PCR; TCRdb's copy has only in-frame clones and lacks some. The sample carries 150,000 to 200,000 clones, roughly nine tenths recorded once. As for this clone: Its antigen is currently unknown.

The clonotype was recovered from a human donor who had recovered from COVID-19. The input for sequencing was peripheral blood, taken after recovery from COVID-19.

CDR3 loop: CASSIGRNTEAFF. DNA of the CDR3: TGTGCCAGCAGTATTGGACGGAACACTGAAGCTTTCTTT. The V gene is TRBV27, the J gene TRBJ1-1; D call uncertain. V lost 5 bases and J 1 base, leaving 8 bases between the germline ends. This CDR3 region has 13 residues. Germline assignment: CDR1 MNHEY and CDR2 SMNVEV (reference sequence).